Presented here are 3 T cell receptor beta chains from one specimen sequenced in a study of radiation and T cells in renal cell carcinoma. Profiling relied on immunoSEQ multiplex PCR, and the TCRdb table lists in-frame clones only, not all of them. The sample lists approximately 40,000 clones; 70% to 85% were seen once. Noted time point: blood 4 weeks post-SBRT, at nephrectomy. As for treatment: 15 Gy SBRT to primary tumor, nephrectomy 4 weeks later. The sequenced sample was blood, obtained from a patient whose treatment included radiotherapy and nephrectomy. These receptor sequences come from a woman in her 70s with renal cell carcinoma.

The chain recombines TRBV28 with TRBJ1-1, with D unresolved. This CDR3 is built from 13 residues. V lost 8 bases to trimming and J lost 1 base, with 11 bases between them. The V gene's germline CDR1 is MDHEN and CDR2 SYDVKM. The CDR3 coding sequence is TGTGCCAGCGTTCGACACCCGAACACTGAAGCTTTCTTT. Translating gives CASVRHPNTEAFF.

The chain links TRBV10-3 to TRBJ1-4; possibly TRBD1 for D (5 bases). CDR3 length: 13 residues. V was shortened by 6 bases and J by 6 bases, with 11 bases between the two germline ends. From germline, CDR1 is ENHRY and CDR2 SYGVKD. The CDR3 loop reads CAIRGRLDEKLFF. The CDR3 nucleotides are TGTGCCATCAGGGGGCGTTTGGATGAAAAACTGTTTTTT.

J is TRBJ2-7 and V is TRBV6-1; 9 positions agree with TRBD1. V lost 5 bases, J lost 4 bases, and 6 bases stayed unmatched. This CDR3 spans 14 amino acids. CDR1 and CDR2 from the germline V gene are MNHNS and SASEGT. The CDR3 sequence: CASSTGGNQYEQYF. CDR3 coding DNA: TGTGCCAGCAGTACAGGGGGCAATCAATACGAGCAGTACTTC.